This T cell receptor (beta chain) is drawn from a study of blood T cell repertoires in COVID-19. Using immunoSEQ multiplex PCR, the repertoire was profiled, and TCRdb retains in-frame clones only, with some absent. Of 130,000 or so clones in the sample, 88% were seen once. This clone was seen just once. V lost 0 bases, J lost 5 bases, and 15 bases lay in between. CDR3 length: 16 residues. Germline lookup yields CDR1 LGHDT and CDR2 YNNKEL (reference sequence). This chain links TRBV3-1 (or the pseudogene TRBV3-2) with TRBJ2-3, with D possibly being TRBD1 (6 bases). Sequences were obtained from peripheral blood. This receptor was taken from a man between 65 and 85 years old with active COVID-19. The DNA of the CDR3 is TGTGCCAGCAGCCAAGATCGTATACAGGGCAAAGATACGCAGTATTTT. Translated: CASSQDRIQGKDTQYF.